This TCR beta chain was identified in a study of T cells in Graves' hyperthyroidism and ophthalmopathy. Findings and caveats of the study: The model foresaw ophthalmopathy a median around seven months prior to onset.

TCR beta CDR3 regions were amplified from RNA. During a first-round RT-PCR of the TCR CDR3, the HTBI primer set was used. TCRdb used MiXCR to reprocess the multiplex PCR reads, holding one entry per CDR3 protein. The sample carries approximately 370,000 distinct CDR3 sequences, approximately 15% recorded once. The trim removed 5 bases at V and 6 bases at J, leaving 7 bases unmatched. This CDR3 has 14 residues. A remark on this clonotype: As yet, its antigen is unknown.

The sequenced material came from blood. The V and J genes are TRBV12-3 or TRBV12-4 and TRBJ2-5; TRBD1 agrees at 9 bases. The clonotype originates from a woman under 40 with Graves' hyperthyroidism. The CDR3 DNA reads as TGTGCCAGCAGTCCACGGACAGGGGTGAAGACCCAGTACTTC. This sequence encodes CASSPRTGVKTQYF.